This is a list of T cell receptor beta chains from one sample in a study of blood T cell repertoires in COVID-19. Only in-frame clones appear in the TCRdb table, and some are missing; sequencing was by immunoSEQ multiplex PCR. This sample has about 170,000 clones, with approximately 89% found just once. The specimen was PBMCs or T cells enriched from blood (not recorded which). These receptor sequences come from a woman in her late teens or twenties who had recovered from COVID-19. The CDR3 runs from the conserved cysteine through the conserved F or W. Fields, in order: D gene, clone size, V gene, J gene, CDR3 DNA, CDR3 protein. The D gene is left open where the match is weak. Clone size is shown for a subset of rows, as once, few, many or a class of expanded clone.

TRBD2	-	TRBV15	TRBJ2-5	TGTGCCACCAGCAGACAACAACGGGGGGGGACCCAGTACTTC	CATSRQQRGGTQYF
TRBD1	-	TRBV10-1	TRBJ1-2	TGCGCCAGCAAGACGGGACAGGAGGGTAACTATGGCTACACCTTC	CASKTGQEGNYGYTF
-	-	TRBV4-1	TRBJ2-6	TGCGCCAGCAGCCAAGCAGGGGCTGGGGCCAACGTCCTGACTTTC	CASSQAGAGANVLTF
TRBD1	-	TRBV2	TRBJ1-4	TGTGCCAGCAGTTCCACAGGGGGTGGGAATGAAAAACTGTTTTTT	CASSSTGGGNEKLFF
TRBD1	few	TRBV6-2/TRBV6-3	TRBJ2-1	TGTGCCAGCAGTTACCGGGCAGGGGGCGGGAATGAGCAGTTCTTC	CASSYRAGGGNEQFF
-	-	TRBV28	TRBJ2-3	TGTGCCAGCAGTCGCCCCGGCGGGGCTGGAACGCAGTATTTT	CASSRPGGAGTQYF
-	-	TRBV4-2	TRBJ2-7	TGTGCCAGCAGCCAAGCCGGGGAGTCCTACGAGCAGTACTTC	CASSQAGESYEQYF
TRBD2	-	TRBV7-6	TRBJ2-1	TGTGCCAGCAGCTTAGCGAAGGGCGGGAGCTCCTACAATGAGCAGTTCTTC	CASSLAKGGSSYNEQFF
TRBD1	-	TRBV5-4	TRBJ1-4	TGTGCCAGCAGCCGAGGAGGGACAGGGAGGGAAAAACTGTTTTTT	CASSRGGTGREKLFF
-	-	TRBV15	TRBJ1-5	TGTGCCACCAGCAGCGGGGGATCCAATCAGCCCCAGCATTTT	CATSSGGSNQPQHF
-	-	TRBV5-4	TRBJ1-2	TGTGCCAGCAGCTTGCGGGGACGGCTCACAGGGCCCTATGGCTACACCTTC	CASSLRGRLTGPYGYTF
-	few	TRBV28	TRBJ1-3	TGTGCCAGCAGTGGGGGCCGAGTCGGCGCTGCCATATATTTT	CASSGGRVGAAIYF
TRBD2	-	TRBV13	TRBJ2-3	TGTGCCAGCAGCTTCCGGGAGGGCTGGACAGATACGCAGTATTTT	CASSFREGWTDTQYF
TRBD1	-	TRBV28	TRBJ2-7	TGTGCCAGCAGGACAGGGGGCGCGGCGGGAGGTCTGGTGAGGGAGCAGTACTTC	CASRTGGAAGGLVREQYF
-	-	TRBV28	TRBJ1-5	TGTGCCAGCAGTTTATCGGTTAGCAATCAGCCCCAGCATTTT	CASSLSVSNQPQHF
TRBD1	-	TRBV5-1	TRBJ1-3	TGCGCCAGCAGCACACGGACAGGGGGTGGAAACACCATATATTTT	CASSTRTGGGNTIYF
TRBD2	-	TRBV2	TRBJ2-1	TGTGCCAGCAGTCTATGGGGGGAGGGCCAATTCTTCTTTGAGCAGTTCTTC	CASSLWGEGQFFFEQFF
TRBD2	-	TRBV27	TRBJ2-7	TGTGCCAGCAGTTGGGGGGGACTAGGCATATACGAGCAGTACTTC	CASSWGGLGIYEQYF
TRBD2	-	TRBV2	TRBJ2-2	TGTGCCAGCAGTCTGGGACTAGCGGGAGGTCTTAACACCGGGGAGCTGTTTTTT	CASSLGLAGGLNTGELFF
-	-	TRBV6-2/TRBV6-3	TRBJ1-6	TGTGCCAGCATCCCTGGGGGGGCCAGCGGGTCACCCCTCCACTTT	CASIPGGASGSPLHF
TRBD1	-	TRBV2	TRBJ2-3	TGTGCCAGCAGTGTAGTAAGGGACAGGGTCACAGATACGCAGTATTTT	CASSVVRDRVTDTQYF
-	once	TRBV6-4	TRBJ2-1	TGTGCCAGCAGTGACTCCGGCGGGCCTTACAATGAGCAGTTCTTC	CASSDSGGPYNEQFF
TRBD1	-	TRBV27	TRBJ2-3	TGTGCCAGCAGTTTCGACAGGGTGGCAGATACGCAGTATTTT	CASSFDRVADTQYF
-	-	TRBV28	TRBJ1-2	TGTGCCAGCAGTTTGGTGGGAAGAGGGTATGGCTACACCTTC	CASSLVGRGYGYTF
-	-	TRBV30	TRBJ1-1	TGTGCCTGGAGTGTCGGACTTTGGCACACTGAAGCTTTCTTT	CAWSVGLWHTEAFF
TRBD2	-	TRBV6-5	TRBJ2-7	TGTGCCAGCAGCCCCGACCGGGACTATTACTACGAGCAGTACTTC	CASSPDRDYYYEQYF
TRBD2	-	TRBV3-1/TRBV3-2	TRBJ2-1	TGTGCCAGCAGCCAAGATCCATTTAGCGGGAGGCGTAATGAGCAGTTCTTC	CASSQDPFSGRRNEQFF
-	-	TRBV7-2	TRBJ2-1	TGTGCCAGCAGCTTACTCTCCCTAGGGGCTGGTGAGCAGTTCTTC	CASSLLSLGAGEQFF
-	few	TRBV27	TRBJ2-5	TGTGCCAGCAGTCCACGGGGGTATGAGACCCAGTACTTC	CASSPRGYETQYF
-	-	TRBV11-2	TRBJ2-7	TGTGCCAGCCTCGGCGGTTCCTACGAGCAGTACTTC	CASLGGSYEQYF
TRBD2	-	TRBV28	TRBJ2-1	TGTGCCAGCAGTGATGCAACAAGGGGACTAGCGGGCGGCTCCTACAATGAGCAGTTCTTC	CASSDATRGLAGGSYNEQFF
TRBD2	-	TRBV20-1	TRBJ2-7	TGCAGTGCTAGTCGCCCTAGCGGGACCTACGAGCAGTACTTC	CSASRPSGTYEQYF
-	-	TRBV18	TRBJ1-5	TGTGCCAGCTCACCACTTGCCGGGCAGCCCCAGCATTTT	CASSPLAGQPQHF
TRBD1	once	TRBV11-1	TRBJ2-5	TGTGCCAGCAGCTTACATACAGGGGTGGAGACCCAGTACTTC	CASSLHTGVETQYF
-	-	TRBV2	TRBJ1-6	TGTGCCAGCAGCAGGCCCAGGGATAATTCACCCCTCCACTTT	CASSRPRDNSPLHF
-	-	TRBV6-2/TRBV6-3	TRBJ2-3	TGTGCCAGCAGTCTTAGGCGGAGAGGAGGGCCAGATACGCAGTATTTT	CASSLRRRGGPDTQYF
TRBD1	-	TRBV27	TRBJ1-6	TGTGCCAGCACCTCAAGGACAGGGTATAATTCACCCCTCCACTTT	CASTSRTGYNSPLHF